Sequencing of this T cell receptor (beta chain) was carried out in a study of T cell clonotyping in hematopoietic cell transplantation. This CDR3 contains 16 residues. Trimming at V came to 1 base and at J to 2 bases, leaving 4 bases not matched to a gene. The V gene's germline CDR1 is SGHVS and CDR2 FQNEAQ. Generated by immunoSEQ multiplex PCR, the TCRdb table keeps only in-frame clones and is missing some. Of 6,500 to 7,000 clones listed, 37% are singletons. The TCR sequence derives from a female patient between 60 and 69 years old who had an allogeneic stem cell transplant, so the T cells may come from the graft donor. Some clones in this sample may be carry-over from other donors' samples. The sample in question was peripheral blood mononuclear cells, obtained 30 days after allogeneic stem cell transplant. The rearrangement links TRBV7-8 to TRBJ2-1, with TRBD2 matching 8 bases. CDR3 protein: CASSLDGGGTYNEQFF. CDR3 sequence (DNA): TGTGCCAGCAGCTTAGATGGCGGGGGGACCTACAATGAGCAGTTCTTC.